The source of this T cell receptor beta chain is a study of T-cell reconstitution after alpha-beta-depleted transplantation in children. Findings and caveats of the study: T-cell numbers and diversity, one year after transplant, stemmed largely from T cells that were newly produced.

This CDR3 comprises 13 residues. V lost 1 base, J lost 0 bases, and 4 bases lay in between. CDR1 is SGHRS, CDR2 YFSETQ, per germline. In this sample, this clonotype turned up a few times. Its antigen is undetermined. Since a much larger clone is just one base distant, this may be a read error. Unique molecular identifiers were used to barcode this TCRbeta library. TCRdb called the PCR reads again in MiXCR, with one record for every CDR3 protein. There are 300,000 to 400,000 distinct CDR3 sequences in the sample; around 16% occur only once, and roughly two fifths lies in the top ten. This chain connects TRBV5-1 to TRBJ2-5; the D is unclear. The origin of this receptor is a male patient under 10 years old who had a stem cell transplant for acute lymphoblastic leukemia, so the T cells may come from the graft donor. The specimen comprised PBMCs, mostly from graft donor cells, sampled 360 days after TCRalphabeta/CD19-depleted stem cell transplant. CDR3 sequence reads: CASSLWDQETQYF. CDR3 DNA sequence: TGCGCCAGCAGCTTGTGGGACCAAGAGACCCAGTACTTC.